This T cell receptor beta chain was retrieved from a study of blood T cell repertoires in COVID-19. Study as a whole: Sample material is recorded as cDNA or gDNA derived from T cells, B-cell-depleted T cells, or PBMCs.

Authors' analysis steps: The authors estimated nucleated cell counts from reference gene primer amplification. Sequencing used immunoSEQ multiplex PCR; TCRdb keeps in-frame clones, though not all of them. The V and J calls and the clone size are those of that table, but D and trimming were determined from the DNA. The sample lists around 300,000 clones, 75% to 90% seen once, with 6.3% in the top ten. Enrolment of Seattle patients took place during active infection, and they were followed longitudinally. The V end lost 3 bases, the J end lost 1 base, and 12 bases lay between the germline ends. This CDR3 region has 15 residues. Per the germline V gene, CDR1 is SGHNT and CDR2 is YENEEA.

The sample taken for sequencing was peripheral blood. The TCR was taken from a woman aged 45-60 years with COVID-19, enrolled during active disease. The rearrangement uses TRBV11-3 and TRBJ1-1, with TRBD1 as a possible D gene (5 bases). CDR3 nucleotide sequence: TGTGCCAGCAGCTTTGGAGGGGCCCGGAACACTGAAGCTTTCTTT. The encoded protein is CASSFGGARNTEAFF.